This T cell receptor (beta chain) was obtained from a study of CD4 T cells in relation to SARS-CoV-2 and coronaviruses. Before the COVID-19 pandemic, during about 2011-2018, CD4+ T cells were taken from unexposed donors. The method was immunoSEQ multiplex PCR; TCRdb's version includes in-frame clones alone and lacks a portion of them. The data contain some 65,000 clones, 75% to 90% of them singletons. Trimming removed 1 base at V and 0 bases at J, with 19 bases between. CDR3 length equals 19 residues. Turning to this clone: What it binds is unknown.

Study-level results: Crossreactive clones expanded significantly less to SARS-CoV-2 than monoreactive clones. Crossreactivity was assessed only for spike protein, not other viral proteins.

Sequenced: memory CD4+ T cells from PBMCs. The sequence derives from a human donor in good health. This rearrangement joins TRBV5-3 to TRBJ2-2; a weak D match, TRBD1 (5 bases). TRBV5-3 is filed as an ORF, its function uncertain. This CDR3 reads CARSLSRVTGSANTGELFF. The DNA of the CDR3 is TGTGCCAGAAGCTTGTCCAGGGTTACTGGTTCAGCGAACACCGGGGAGCTGTTTTTT.